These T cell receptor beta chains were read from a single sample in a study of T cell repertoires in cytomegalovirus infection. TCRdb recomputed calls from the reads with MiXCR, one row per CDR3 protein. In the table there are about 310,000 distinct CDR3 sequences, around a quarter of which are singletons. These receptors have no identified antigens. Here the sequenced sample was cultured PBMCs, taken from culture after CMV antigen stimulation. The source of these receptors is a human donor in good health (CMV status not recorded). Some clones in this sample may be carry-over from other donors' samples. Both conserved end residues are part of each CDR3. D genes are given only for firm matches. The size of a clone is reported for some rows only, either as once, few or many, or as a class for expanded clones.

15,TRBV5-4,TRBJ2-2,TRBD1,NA,CASSLATGSIGELFF,TGTGCCAGCAGCTTGGCGACAGGGTCAATCGGGGAGCTGTTTTTT
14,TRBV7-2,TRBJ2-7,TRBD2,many,CASSTSGPPYEQYF,TGTGCCAGCAGCACTAGCGGGCCCCCCTACGAGCAGTACTTC
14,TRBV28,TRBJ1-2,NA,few,CASTLGAVNYGYTF,TGTGCCAGCACTTTAGGGGCGGTGAACTATGGCTACACCTTC
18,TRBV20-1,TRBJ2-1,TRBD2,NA,CSARDNAGIAGGYNEQFF,TGCAGTGCTAGAGATAACGCTGGGATAGCGGGAGGTTACAATGAGCAGTTCTTC
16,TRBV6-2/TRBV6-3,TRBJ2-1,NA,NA,CASSRFGGSSYNEQFF,TGTGCCAGCAGCCGCTTTGGCGGCAGCTCCTACAATGAGCAGTTCTTC
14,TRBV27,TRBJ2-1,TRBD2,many,CASSRREGASEQFF,TGTGCCAGCAGTCGGCGGGAGGGGGCCTCTGAGCAGTTCTTC
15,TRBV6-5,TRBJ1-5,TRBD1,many,CASSPETGLGQPQHF,TGTGCCAGCAGCCCCGAGACAGGGTTGGGTCAGCCCCAGCATTTT
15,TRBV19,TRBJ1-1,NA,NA,CASKPRGAGNTEAFF,TGTGCCAGTAAACCTCGGGGGGCCGGGAACACTGAAGCTTTCTTT
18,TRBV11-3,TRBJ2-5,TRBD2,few,CASSSKGLAGGPVGTQYF,TGTGCCAGCAGCTCGAAGGGACTAGCGGGAGGGCCGGTGGGGACCCAGTACTTC
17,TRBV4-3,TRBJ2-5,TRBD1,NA,CASSQDLRTGSYETQYF,TGCGCCAGCAGCCAAGATCTTCGGACAGGGAGTTACGAGACCCAGTACTTC
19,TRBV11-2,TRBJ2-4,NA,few,CASSLSGLRGLIGKNIQYF,TGTGCCAGCAGCCTCTCGGGCCTCAGAGGGCTTATCGGGAAAAACATTCAGTACTTC
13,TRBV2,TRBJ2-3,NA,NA,CASSRGVTDTQYF,TGTGCCAGCAGTCGCGGCGTCACAGATACGCAGTATTTT
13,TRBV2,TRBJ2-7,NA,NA,CASLTDGTNEQYF,TGTGCCAGCCTAACTGACGGGACCAACGAGCAGTACTTC
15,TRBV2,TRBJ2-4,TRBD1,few,CASKGAELAKNIQYF,TGTGCCAGCAAGGGGGCAGAGCTAGCCAAAAACATTCAGTACTTC
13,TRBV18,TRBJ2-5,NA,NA,CASSPEVGETQYF,TGTGCCAGCTCACCAGAGGTTGGAGAGACCCAGTACTTC
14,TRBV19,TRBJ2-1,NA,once,CATHQVGGRNEQFF,TGTGCCACTCACCAAGTTGGGGGGCGCAATGAGCAGTTCTTC
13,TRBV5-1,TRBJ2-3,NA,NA,CASSRPGADTQYF,TGCGCCAGCTCCCGGCCAGGGGCAGATACGCAGTATTTT
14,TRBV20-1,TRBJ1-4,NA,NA,CSASYVTTNEKLFF,TGCAGTGCTAGTTATGTGACAACTAATGAAAAACTGTTTTTT
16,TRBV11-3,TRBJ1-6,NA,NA,CASSLGGSSYNSPLHF,TGTGCCAGCAGCTTAGGAGGGAGCTCCTATAATTCACCCCTCCACTTT
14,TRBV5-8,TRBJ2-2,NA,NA,CASSLEQFTGELFF,TGTGCCAGCAGCTTGGAACAGTTCACCGGGGAGCTGTTTTTT
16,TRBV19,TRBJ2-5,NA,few,CASSPRVATKGETQYF,TGTGCCAGTAGTCCTCGGGTAGCGACTAAGGGGGAGACCCAGTACTTC
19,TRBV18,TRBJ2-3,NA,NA,CASSRSQQGVGSSTDTQYF,TGTGCCAGCTCACGGAGTCAACAGGGCGTGGGGTCTAGCACAGATACGCAGTATTTT
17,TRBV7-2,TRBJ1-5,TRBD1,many,CASSYDRGHNSNQPQHF,TGTGCCAGCAGCTACGACAGGGGGCATAATAGCAATCAGCCCCAGCATTTT
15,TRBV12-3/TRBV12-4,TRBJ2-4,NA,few,CASSFRLEARNIQYF,TGTGCCAGCAGTTTCCGACTAGAAGCAAGGAACATTCAGTACTTC
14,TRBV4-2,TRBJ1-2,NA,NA,CASSGAGPNYGYTF,TGTGCCAGCAGCGGTGCAGGGCCTAACTATGGCTACACCTTC
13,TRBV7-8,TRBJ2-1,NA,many,CASRIGTLNEQFF,TGTGCCAGCAGGATCGGGACCCTTAATGAGCAGTTCTTC
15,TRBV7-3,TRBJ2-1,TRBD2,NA,CASSPRTSGDNEQFF,TGTGCCAGCAGCCCCCGGACTAGCGGTGACAATGAGCAGTTCTTC
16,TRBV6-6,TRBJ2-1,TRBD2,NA,CASSRRTSGRGLWEFF,TGTGCCAGCAGTCGACGGACTAGCGGGAGGGGTCTCTGGGAGTTCTTC
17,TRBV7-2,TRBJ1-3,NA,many,CASSFRGRSFSGNTIYF,TGTGCCAGCAGCTTTCGCGGCAGGTCATTCTCTGGAAACACCATATATTTT
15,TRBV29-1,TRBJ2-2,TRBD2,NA,CSVVLAGANTGELFF,TGCAGCGTCGTACTAGCGGGAGCGAACACCGGGGAGCTGTTTTTT
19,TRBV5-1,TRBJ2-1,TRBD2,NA,CASSSINQLAGGRGDEQFF,TGCGCCAGCAGCTCCATCAACCAACTAGCGGGAGGGCGAGGGGATGAGCAGTTCTTC
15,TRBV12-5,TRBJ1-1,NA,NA,CASGQLGGLNTEAFF,TGTGCTAGTGGTCAACTAGGGGGGTTGAACACTGAAGCTTTCTTT
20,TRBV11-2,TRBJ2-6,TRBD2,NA,CASSLGSGLAISSGANVLTF,TGTGCCAGCAGCTTAGGTTCGGGACTAGCGATTAGCTCTGGGGCCAACGTCCTGACTTTC
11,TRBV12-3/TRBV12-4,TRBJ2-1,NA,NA,CASSLPNEHFF,TGTGCCAGCAGTTTACCCAATGAGCACTTCTTC
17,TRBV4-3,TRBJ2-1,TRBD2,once,CASSQDSSGRALNEQFF,TGCGCCAGCAGCCAAGATTCTAGCGGGAGGGCATTGAATGAGCAGTTCTTC
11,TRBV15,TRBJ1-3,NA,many,CASGFGNTIYF,TGTGCCTCGGGCTTCGGAAACACCATATATTTT
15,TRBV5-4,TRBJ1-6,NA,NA,CASSSEGQNNSPLHF,TGTGCCAGCAGCTCCGAGGGGCAGAATAATTCACCCCTCCACTTT
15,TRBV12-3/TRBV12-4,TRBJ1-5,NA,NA,CASRNTASGNQPQHF,TGTGCCAGCAGAAATACAGCTTCGGGGAATCAGCCCCAGCATTTT
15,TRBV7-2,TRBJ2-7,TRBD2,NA,CASSKGGLAGYEQYF,TGTGCCAGCAGCAAGGGGGGACTAGCGGGGTACGAGCAGTACTTC
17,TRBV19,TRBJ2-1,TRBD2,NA,CASSPLAGGPTYNEQFF,TGTGCCAGTAGTCCCCTAGCGGGAGGGCCCACCTACAATGAGCAGTTCTTC
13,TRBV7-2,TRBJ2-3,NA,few,CASSPRLGDTQYF,TGTGCCAGCAGCCCCAGGCTGGGGGATACGCAGTATTTT
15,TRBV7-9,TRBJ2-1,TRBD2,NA,CASSLSGRRLNEQFF,TGTGCCAGCAGCCTTAGCGGGAGGAGGTTAAATGAGCAGTTCTTC
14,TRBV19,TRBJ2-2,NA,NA,CASSIGSYLGELFF,TGTGCCAGTAGTATAGGGTCGTACCTCGGGGAGCTGTTTTTT
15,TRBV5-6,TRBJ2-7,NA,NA,CASSPGPRGSYEQYF,TGTGCCAGCAGCCCGGGACCGAGGGGTTCCTACGAGCAGTACTTC
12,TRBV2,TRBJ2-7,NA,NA,CASLGTKEEQYF,TGTGCCAGCCTAGGGACGAAGGAGGAGCAGTACTTC
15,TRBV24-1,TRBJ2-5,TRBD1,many,CATSRGTGSVKTQYF,TGTGCCACCTCCAGGGGGACAGGGTCTGTGAAGACCCAGTACTTC
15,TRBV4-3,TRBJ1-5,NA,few,CASSLSRDTDQPQHF,TGCGCCAGCAGCCTATCGCGGGATACTGATCAGCCCCAGCATTTT
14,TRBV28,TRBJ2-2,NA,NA,CASLDRSNTGELFF,TGTGCCAGTCTGGACAGATCGAACACCGGGGAGCTGTTTTTT
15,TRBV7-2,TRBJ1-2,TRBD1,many,CASSPQGGGNYGYTF,TGTGCCAGCAGCCCCCAAGGAGGGGGCAACTATGGCTACACCTTC
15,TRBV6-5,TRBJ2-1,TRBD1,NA,CASSYGTGAYNEQFF,TGTGCCAGCAGTTACGGGACAGGGGCGTACAATGAGCAGTTCTTC
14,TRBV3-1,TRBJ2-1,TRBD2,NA,CASSQEGTSGRQFF,TGTGCCAGCAGCCAAGAGGGGACTAGCGGGAGGCAGTTCTTC
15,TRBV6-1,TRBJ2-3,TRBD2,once,CASRDWGGLTDTQYF,TGTGCCAGCAGAGATTGGGGAGGGCTGACAGATACGCAGTATTTT
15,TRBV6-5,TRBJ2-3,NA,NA,CASSYDGPAADTQYF,TGTGCCAGCAGTTACGATGGCCCCGCGGCAGATACGCAGTATTTT
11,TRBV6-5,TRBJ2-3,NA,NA,CATAGTDTQYF,TGTGCCACCGCGGGGACAGATACGCAGTATTTT
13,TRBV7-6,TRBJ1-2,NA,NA,CASSLVDGYGYTF,TGTGCCAGCAGCTTAGTAGACGGTTATGGCTACACCTTC
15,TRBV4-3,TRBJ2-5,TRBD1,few,CASSQDEQGGETQYF,TGCGCCAGCAGCCAAGATGAACAGGGGGGAGAGACCCAGTACTTC
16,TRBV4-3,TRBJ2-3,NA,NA,CASSQELAISTDTQYF,TGCGCCAGCAGCCAAGAACTAGCCATAAGCACAGATACGCAGTATTTT
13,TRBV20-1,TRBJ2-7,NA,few,CSASGDVGYEQYF,TGCAGTGCCTCAGGGGACGTCGGGTACGAGCAGTACTTC
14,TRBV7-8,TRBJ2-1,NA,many,CASSQGRISNEQFF,TGTGCCAGCAGCCAGGGGCGGATTAGCAACGAGCAGTTCTTC
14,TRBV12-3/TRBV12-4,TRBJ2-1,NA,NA,CASSSKTRSNEQFF,TGTGCCAGCAGTTCCAAGACTAGGAGTAATGAGCAGTTCTTC